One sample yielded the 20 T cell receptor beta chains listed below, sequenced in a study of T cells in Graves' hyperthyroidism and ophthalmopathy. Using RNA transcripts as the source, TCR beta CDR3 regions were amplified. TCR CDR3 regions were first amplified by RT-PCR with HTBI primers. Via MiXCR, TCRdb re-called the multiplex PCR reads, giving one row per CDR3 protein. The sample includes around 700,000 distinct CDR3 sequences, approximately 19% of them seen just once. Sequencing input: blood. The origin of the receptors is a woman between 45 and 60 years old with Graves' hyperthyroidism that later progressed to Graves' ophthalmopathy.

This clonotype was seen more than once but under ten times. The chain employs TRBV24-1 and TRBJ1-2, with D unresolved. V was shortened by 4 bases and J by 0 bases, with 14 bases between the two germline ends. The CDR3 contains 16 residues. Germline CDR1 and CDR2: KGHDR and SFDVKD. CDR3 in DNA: TGTGCCACCAGTGACCCCGGGAAAATTTCTAACTATGGCTACACCTTC. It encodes CATSDPGKISNYGYTF.

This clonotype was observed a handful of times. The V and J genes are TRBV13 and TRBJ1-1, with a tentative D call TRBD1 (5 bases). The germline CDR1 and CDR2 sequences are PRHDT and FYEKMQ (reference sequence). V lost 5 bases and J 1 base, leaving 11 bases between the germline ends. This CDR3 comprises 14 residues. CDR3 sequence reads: CASSKETENTEAFF. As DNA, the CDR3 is TGTGCCAGCAGCAAAGAGACAGAGAACACTGAAGCTTTCTTT.

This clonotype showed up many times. This chain's CDR3 is CASDSGNTIYF. CDR3 sequence (DNA): TGTGCCAGCGATAGTGGAAACACCATATATTTT. This chain connects TRBV18 to TRBJ1-3; D gene ambiguous. Trimming took off 8 bases at V and 3 bases at J, with 5 bases between the two ends. Germline loops: CDR1 KGHSH, CDR2 LQKENI. This CDR3 is 11 amino acids long.

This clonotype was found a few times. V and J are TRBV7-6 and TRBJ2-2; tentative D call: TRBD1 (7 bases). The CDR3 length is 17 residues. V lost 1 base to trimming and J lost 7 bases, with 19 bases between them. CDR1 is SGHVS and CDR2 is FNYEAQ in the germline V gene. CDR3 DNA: TGTGCCAGCAGCTTAGTCGCGGCGGGACAGTTTAACGGGGAGCTGTTTTTT. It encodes CASSLVAAGQFNGELFF.

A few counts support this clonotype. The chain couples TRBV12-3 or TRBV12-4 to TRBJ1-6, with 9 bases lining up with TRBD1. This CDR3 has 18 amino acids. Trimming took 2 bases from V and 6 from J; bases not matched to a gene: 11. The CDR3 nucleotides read TGTGCCAGCAGTTTAATGGGCGGGGGGACAGGGCCTAATTCACCCCTCCACTTT. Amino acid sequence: CASSLMGGGTGPNSPLHF.

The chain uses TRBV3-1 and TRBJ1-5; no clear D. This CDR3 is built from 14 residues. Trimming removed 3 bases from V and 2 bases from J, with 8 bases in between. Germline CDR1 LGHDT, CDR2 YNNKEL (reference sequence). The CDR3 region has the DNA TGTGCCAGCAGCCACGGGAGGGGCAATCAGCCCCAGCATTTT. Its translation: CASSHGRGNQPQHF.

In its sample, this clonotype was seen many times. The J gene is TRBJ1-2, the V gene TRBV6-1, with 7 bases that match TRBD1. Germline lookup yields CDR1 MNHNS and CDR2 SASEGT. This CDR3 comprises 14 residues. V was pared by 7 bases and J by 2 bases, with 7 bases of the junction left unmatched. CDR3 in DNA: TGTGCCAGCAAAGAAGGGGACAGCAACTATGGCTACACCTTC. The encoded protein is CASKEGDSNYGYTF.

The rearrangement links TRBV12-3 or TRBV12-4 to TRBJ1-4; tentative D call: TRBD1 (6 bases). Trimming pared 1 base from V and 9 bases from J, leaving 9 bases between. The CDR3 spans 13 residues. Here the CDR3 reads CASSLGQAQKLFF. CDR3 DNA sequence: TGTGCCAGCAGTTTAGGACAGGCCCAAAAACTGTTTTTT.

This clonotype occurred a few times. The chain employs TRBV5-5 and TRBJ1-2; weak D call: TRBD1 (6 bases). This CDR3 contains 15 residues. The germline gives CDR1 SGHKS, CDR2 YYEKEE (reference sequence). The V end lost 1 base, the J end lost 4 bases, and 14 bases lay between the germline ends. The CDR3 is CASSLNGGRGYGYTF. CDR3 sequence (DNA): TGTGCCAGCAGCTTGAACGGCGGCAGGGGCTATGGCTACACCTTC.

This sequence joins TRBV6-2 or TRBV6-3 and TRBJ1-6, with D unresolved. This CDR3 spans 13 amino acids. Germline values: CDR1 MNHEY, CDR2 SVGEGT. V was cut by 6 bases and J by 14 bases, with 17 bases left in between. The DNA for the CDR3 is TGTGCCAGCAGCGGAGACATCGGTTTAGCCCTCCACTTT. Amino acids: CASSGDIGLALHF.

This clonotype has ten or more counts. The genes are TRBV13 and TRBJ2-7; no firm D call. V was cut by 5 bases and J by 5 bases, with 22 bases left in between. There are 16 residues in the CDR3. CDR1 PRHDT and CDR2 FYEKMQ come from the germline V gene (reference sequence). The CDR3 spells CASSPPDRVGYHEQYF. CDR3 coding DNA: TGTGCCAGCAGCCCACCTGACCGAGTCGGATACCACGAGCAGTACTTC.

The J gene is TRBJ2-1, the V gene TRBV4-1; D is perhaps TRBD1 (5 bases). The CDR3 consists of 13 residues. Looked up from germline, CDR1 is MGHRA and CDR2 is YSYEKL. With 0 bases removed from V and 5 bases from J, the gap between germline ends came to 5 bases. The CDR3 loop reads CASSQDRDNEQFF. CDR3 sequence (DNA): TGCGCCAGCAGCCAAGACAGGGACAATGAGCAGTTCTTC.

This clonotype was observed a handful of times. The chain's CDR3 is CAIRSGSSGNTIYF. CDR3 in DNA: TGTGCCATCCGTTCAGGGAGCTCTGGAAACACCATATATTTT. The chain couples TRBV10-3 to TRBJ1-3, with a tentative D call TRBD1 (5 bases). V lost 8 bases and J lost 0, with 11 bases in between. Germline V CDR1 and CDR2: ENHRY, SYGVKD. This CDR3 region has 14 residues.

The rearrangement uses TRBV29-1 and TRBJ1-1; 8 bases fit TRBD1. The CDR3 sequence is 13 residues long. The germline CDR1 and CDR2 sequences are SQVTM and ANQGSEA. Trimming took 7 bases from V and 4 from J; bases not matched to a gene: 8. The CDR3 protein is CSAFNRGGTEAFF. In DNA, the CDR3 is TGCAGCGCATTCAACAGGGGGGGCACTGAAGCTTTCTTT. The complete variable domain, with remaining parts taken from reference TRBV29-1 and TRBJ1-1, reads SAVISQKPSRDICQRGTSLTIQCQVDSQVTMMFWYRQQPGQSLTLIATANQGSEATYESGFVIDKFPISRPNLTFSTLTVSNMSPEDSSIYLCSAFNRGGTEAFFGQGTRLTVV.

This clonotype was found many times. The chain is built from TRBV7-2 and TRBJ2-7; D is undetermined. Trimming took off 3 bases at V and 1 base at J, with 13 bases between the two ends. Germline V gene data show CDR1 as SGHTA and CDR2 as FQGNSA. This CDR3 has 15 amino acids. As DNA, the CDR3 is TGTGCCAGCAGCTTCGCGAGACGGCAGTCCTACGAGCAGTACTTC. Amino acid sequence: CASSFARRQSYEQYF.

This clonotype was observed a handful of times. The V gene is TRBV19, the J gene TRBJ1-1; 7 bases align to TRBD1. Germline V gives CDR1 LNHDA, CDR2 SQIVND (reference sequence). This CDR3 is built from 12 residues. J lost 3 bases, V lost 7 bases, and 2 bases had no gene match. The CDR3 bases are TGTGCCAGTACGACAGGGTACACTGAAGCTTTCTTT. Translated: CASTTGYTEAFF.

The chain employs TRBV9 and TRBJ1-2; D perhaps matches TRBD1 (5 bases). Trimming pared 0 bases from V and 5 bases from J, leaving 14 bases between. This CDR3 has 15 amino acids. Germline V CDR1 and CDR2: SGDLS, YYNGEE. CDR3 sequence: CASSVGGTVTYGYTF. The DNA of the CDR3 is TGTGCCAGCAGCGTAGGTGGGACGGTAACGTATGGCTACACCTTC. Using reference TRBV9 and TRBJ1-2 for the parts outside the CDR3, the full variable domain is DSGVTQTPKHLITATGQRVTLRCSPRSGDLSVYWYQQSLDQGLQFLIQYYNGEERAKGNILERFSAQQFPDLHSELNLSSLELGDSALYFCASSVGGTVTYGYTFGSGTRLTVV.

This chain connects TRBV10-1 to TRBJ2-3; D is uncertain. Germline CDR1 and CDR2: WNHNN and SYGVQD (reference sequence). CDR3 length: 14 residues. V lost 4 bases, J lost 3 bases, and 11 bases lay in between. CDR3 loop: CASSATPGTDTQYF. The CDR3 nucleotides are TGCGCCAGCAGTGCGACCCCCGGGACAGATACGCAGTATTTT.

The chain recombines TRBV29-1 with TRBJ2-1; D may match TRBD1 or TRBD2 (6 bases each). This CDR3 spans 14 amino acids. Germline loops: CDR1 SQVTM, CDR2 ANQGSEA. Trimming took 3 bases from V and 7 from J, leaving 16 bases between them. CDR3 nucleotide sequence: TGCAGCGTTGAGAGGGGGACTCAGCCTAATGAGCAGTTCTTC. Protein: CSVERGTQPNEQFF.

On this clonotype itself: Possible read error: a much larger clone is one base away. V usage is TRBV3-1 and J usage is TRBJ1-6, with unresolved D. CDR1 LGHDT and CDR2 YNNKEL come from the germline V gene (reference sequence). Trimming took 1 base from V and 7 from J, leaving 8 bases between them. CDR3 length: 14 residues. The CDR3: CASSQVEGNSPLHF. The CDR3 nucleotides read TGTGCCAGCAGCCAAGTGGAAGGGAATTCACCCCTCCACTTT.